This T cell receptor beta chain was identified during a study of blood T cell repertoires in COVID-19. Researchers sorted participants into cohorts using their self-reported clinical history. Germline trimming cut 2 bases from V and 2 bases from J; bases unmatched to any gene: 3. Germline CDR1 reads MNHEY; CDR2 reads SMNVEV (reference sequence). This CDR3 contains 15 residues. Original analysis: Nucleated cell counts were estimated from reference gene primer amplification. Profiled with immunoSEQ multiplex PCR; TCRdb holds only in-frame clones, not every one. V and J calls and clone size are given by that table; D and trimming were obtained from the DNA. The sample includes approximately 260,000 clones, nearly 90% seen only once; the top ten take under 2.5%.

The source material was PBMCs or T cells enriched from blood (not recorded which). The source is a woman aged 55-69 years who had recovered from COVID-19. The chain employs TRBV27 and TRBJ2-7; TRBD1 agrees at 10 bases. Here the CDR3 DNA reads TGTGCCAGCAGTTTAATGGGACAGGGGACCTACGAGCAGTACTTC. It translates to CASSLMGQGTYEQYF.